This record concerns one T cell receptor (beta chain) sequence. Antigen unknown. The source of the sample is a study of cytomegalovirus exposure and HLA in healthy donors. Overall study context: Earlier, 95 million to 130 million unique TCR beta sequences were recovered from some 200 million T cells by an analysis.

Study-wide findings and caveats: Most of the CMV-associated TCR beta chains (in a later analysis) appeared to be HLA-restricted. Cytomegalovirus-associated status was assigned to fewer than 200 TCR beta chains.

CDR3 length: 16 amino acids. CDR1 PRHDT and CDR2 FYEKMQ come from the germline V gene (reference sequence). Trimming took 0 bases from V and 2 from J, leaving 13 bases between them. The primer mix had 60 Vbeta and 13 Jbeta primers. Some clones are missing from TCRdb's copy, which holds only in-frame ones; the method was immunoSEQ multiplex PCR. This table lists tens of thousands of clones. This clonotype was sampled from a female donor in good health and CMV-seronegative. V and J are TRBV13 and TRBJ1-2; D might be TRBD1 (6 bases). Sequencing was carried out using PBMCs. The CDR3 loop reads CASSLGGGALNYGYTF. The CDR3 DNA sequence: TGTGCCAGCAGCTTAGGTGGGGGGGCGCTGAACTATGGCTACACCTTC.